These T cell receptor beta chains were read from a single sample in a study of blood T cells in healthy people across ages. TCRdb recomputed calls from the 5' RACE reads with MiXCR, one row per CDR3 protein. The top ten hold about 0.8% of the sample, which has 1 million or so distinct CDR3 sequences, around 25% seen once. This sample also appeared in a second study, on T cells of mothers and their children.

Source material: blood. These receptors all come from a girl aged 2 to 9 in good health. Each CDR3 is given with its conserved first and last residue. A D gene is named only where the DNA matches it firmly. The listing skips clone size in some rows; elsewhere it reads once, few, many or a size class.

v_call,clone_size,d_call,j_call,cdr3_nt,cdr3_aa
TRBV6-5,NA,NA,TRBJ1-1,TGTGCCAGCAGTTACGGCAGGGGAAGGGTAAGGAACACTGAAGCTTTCTTT,CASSYGRGRVRNTEAFF
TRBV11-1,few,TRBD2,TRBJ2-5,TGTGCCAGCAGCACACGGACTAGAAGGGAGACCCAGTACTTC,CASSTRTRRETQYF
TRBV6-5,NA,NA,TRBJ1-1,TGTGCCAGCAGTTACCCTACAGCGGCGGGGACTGAAGCTTTCTTT,CASSYPTAAGTEAFF
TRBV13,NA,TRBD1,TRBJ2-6,TGTGCCAGCAGCCCTAGGGGGCCCGACTCTGGGGCCAACGTCCTGACTTTC,CASSPRGPDSGANVLTF
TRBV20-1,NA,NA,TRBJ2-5,TGCAGTATTACCCCCCCCCTGACGAAAGAGACCCAGTACTTC,CSITPPLTKETQYF
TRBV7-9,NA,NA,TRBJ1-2,TGTGCCAGCAGCTTAGAGGCAGGGTCCTATGGCTACACCTTC,CASSLEAGSYGYTF
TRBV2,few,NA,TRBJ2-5,TGTGCCAGCAGTGTTTTGTCAGGGCTGGAGCAGTACTTC,CASSVLSGLEQYF
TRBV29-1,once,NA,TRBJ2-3,TGCAGCGTTGTTCGGGGTGTGGGGGCGGATACGCAGTATTTT,CSVVRGVGADTQYF
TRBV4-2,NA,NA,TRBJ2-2,TGTGCCAGCAGCCAAGACTTGGGAGCGGGACAAGTCGGGGAGCTGTTTTTT,CASSQDLGAGQVGELFF
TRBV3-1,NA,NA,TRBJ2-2,TGTGCCAGCACCGGGCTGAAGGTCGGGGAGCTGTTTTTT,CASTGLKVGELFF
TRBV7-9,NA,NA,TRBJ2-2,TGTGCCAGCAGCGCAGTTGAGGGGAACACCGGGGAGCTGTTTTTT,CASSAVEGNTGELFF
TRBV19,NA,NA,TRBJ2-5,TGTGCCAGTAGTACCACCTCAGGGATCAGAGAGACCCAGTACTTC,CASSTTSGIRETQYF
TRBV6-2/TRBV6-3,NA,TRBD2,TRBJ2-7,TGTGCCAGCAGTTCCGTATTGATGGGGAGGGCTTACGAGCAGTACTTC,CASSSVLMGRAYEQYF
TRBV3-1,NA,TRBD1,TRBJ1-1,TGTGCCAGCAGCCAAAGCGCCGGGACAGAGAACACTGAAGCTTTCTTT,CASSQSAGTENTEAFF
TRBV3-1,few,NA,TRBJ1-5,TGTGCCAGCAGCCTCAGGGGTGAGGCTCAGCCCCAGCATTTT,CASSLRGEAQPQHF
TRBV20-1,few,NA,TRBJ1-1,TGCAGTGCCATACACGCCGTGAACACTGAAGCTTTCTTT,CSAIHAVNTEAFF
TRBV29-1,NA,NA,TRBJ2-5,TGCAGCGTCCTCCGGGACCCCGGGGGTGCGGAGACCCAGTACTTC,CSVLRDPGGAETQYF
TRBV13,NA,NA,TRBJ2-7,TGTGCCAGCAGCCCAGGATGGGTTAGCTCCTACGAGCAGTACTTC,CASSPGWVSSYEQYF
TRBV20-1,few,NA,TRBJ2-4,TGCAGTGCTGAGGACAGTATTGAGGACATTCAGCACTTC,CSAEDSIEDIQHF
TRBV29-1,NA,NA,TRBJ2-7,TGCAGCGTTGAGGAACAAAGCTCCTACGAGCAGTACTTC,CSVEEQSSYEQYF
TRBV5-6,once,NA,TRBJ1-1,TGTGCCAGCAGCTTTCCAACAGGGCGATTTGCCCCCACTGAAGCTTTCTTT,CASSFPTGRFAPTEAFF
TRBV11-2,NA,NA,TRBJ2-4,TGTGCCAGCAGCCTGCAGGGTTTCGACATTCAGTACTTC,CASSLQGFDIQYF
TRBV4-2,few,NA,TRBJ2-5,TGTGCCAGCAGCCAAGAGCGGGCTCTCCAAGAGACCCAGTACTTC,CASSQERALQETQYF
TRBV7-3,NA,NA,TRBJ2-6,TGTGCCAGCAGTCTCTCGGCCCACAGTATTAGCTCTGGGGCCAACGTCCTGACTTTC,CASSLSAHSISSGANVLTF
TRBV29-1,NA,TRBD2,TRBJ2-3,TGCAGCGTGAAAGGACTAGCGGGAGACTCGCCTAGCACAGATACGCAGTATTTT,CSVKGLAGDSPSTDTQYF
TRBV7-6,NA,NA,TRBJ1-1,TGTGCCAGCACCGACCCTCGACGGGACACTGAAGCTTTCTTT,CASTDPRRDTEAFF
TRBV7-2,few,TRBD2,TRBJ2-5,TGTGCCAGCAGCTTACCTAGCGGGAGGGCAGAGGAGACCCAGTACTTC,CASSLPSGRAEETQYF
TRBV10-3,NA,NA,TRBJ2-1,TGTGCCATCAGTGATGTGTCCCACAATGAGCAGTTCTTC,CAISDVSHNEQFF
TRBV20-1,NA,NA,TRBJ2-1,TGCAGTGCTAGGACACAAGAATATCTCAATGAGCAGTTCTTC,CSARTQEYLNEQFF
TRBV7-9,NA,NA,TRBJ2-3,TGTGCCAGCAGCTCTGCCCCCACAGATACGCAGTATTTT,CASSSAPTDTQYF
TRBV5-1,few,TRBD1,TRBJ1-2,TGCGCCAGCAGCTTGGGGACAGGGAACGATGGCTACACCTTC,CASSLGTGNDGYTF
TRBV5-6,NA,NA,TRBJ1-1,TGTGCCAGCAGCTTCTCTCGGACAGCGAACACTGAAGCTTTCTTT,CASSFSRTANTEAFF
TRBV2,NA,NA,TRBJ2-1,TGTGCCGGCAGTGCAGGTAGCGGACCCTACAATGAGCAGTTCTTC,CAGSAGSGPYNEQFF
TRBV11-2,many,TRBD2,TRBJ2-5,TGTGCCAGCAGCTTAGAAGCGGGGGGAGGAGAGACCCAGTACTTC,CASSLEAGGGETQYF
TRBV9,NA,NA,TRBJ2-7,TGTGCCAGCAGCGTCTCTTACGGGTACGAGCAGTACTTC,CASSVSYGYEQYF
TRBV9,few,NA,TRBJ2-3,TGTGCCAGCAGCCAAGAAGAGGCAGGGGTGTTGGCAGATACGCAGTATTTT,CASSQEEAGVLADTQYF
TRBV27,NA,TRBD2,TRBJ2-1,TGTGCCAGCAGTTTGGGCGGGAGGCCCGGCTACAATGAGCAGTTCTTC,CASSLGGRPGYNEQFF
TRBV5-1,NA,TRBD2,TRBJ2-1,TGCGCCAGCAGCTTGATAAGTAGCGGGAGCTACAATGTGCAGTTCTTC,CASSLISSGSYNVQFF
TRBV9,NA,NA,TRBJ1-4,TGTGCCAGCAGCCCGATGGGGGGATATTTTGAAAAACTGTTTTTT,CASSPMGGYFEKLFF
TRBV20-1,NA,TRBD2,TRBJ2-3,TGCAGTGCTAGAGATCTCACTAGCGGGGTTAGCACAGATACGCAGTATTTT,CSARDLTSGVSTDTQYF
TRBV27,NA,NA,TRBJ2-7,TGTGCCAGCAGTATTACAGGTTCACAATACGAGCAGTACTTC,CASSITGSQYEQYF
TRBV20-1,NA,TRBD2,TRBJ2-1,TGCAGTGCAAAGAGTAGCGGGTTCCACAATGAGCAGTTCTTC,CSAKSSGFHNEQFF
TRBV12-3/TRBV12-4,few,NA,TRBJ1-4,TGTGCCAGCACCCCGGGACCGCCCAATGAAAAACTGTTTTTT,CASTPGPPNEKLFF
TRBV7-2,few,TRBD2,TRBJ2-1,TGTGCCAGCAGCATGATAGCGGGTTGGTTCTATGAGCAGTTCTTC,CASSMIAGWFYEQFF
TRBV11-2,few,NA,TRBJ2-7,TGTGCCAGCAGTCGGGACTCATCCAGGGGGGATTTCGCCTACGAGCAGTACTTC,CASSRDSSRGDFAYEQYF
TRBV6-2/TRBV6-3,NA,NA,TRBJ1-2,TGTGCCAGCTGGGGCGTAGCAGACGAACGGTCCTATGGCTACACCTTC,CASWGVADERSYGYTF
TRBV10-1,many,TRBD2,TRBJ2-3,TGCGCCAGCGGTAATCTAGCGGGAGTTGATGCGAGCACAGATACGCAGTATTTT,CASGNLAGVDASTDTQYF
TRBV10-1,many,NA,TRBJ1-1,TGCGCCAGCAGTGAGCACCGCTTGGGGGGGAACACTGAAGCTTTCTTT,CASSEHRLGGNTEAFF
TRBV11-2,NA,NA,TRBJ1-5,TGTGCCAGCAGCTTAGGTGCCGATTTGAGCAATCAGCCCCAGCATTTT,CASSLGADLSNQPQHF
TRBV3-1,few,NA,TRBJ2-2,TGTGCCAGCAGCCAAGAGGCCCCAACCCGTTTGGAGCTGTTTTTT,CASSQEAPTRLELFF
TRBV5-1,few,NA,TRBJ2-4,TGCGCCAGCAGCTTGGGGACGGATCTAGCCAAAAACATTCAGTACTTC,CASSLGTDLAKNIQYF
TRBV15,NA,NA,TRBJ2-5,TGTGCCACCAGCAGAGCCCGAGTAGAGGAGACCCAGTACTTC,CATSRARVEETQYF
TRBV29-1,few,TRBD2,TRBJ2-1,TGCAGCGTTGGGGGTGTTAGCGGGATGCCTTACAATGAGCAGTTCTTC,CSVGGVSGMPYNEQFF
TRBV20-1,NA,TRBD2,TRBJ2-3,TGCAGCCTACGTGGGAGGGGTTATAGCACAGATACGCAGTATTTT,CSLRGRGYSTDTQYF
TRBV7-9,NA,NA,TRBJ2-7,TGTGCCAGCAGCTTAGCCTCAGGGCGAGGGTACGAGCAGTACTTC,CASSLASGRGYEQYF